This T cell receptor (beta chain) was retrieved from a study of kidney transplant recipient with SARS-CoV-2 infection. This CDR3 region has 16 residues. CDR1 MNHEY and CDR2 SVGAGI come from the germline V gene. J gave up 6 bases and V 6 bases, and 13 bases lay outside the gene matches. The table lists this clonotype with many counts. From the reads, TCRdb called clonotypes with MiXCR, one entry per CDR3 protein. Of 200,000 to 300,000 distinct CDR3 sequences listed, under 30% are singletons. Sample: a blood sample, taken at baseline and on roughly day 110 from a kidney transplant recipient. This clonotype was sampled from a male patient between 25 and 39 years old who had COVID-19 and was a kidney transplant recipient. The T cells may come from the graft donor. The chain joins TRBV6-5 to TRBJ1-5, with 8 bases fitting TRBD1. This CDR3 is CASRPDNRGTSQPQHF. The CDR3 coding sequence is TGTGCCAGCAGGCCAGATAACAGGGGGACTTCTCAGCCCCAGCATTTT.